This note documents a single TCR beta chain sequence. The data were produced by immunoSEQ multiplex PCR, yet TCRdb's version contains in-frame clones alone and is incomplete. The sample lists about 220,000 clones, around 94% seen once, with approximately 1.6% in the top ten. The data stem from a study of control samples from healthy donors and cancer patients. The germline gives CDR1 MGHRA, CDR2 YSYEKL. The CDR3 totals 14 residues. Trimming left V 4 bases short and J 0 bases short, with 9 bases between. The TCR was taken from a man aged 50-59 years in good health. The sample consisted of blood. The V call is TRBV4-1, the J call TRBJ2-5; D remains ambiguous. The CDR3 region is CASSPTQNQETQYF. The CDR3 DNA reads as TGCGCCAGCAGCCCGACCCAGAACCAAGAGACCCAGTACTTC.